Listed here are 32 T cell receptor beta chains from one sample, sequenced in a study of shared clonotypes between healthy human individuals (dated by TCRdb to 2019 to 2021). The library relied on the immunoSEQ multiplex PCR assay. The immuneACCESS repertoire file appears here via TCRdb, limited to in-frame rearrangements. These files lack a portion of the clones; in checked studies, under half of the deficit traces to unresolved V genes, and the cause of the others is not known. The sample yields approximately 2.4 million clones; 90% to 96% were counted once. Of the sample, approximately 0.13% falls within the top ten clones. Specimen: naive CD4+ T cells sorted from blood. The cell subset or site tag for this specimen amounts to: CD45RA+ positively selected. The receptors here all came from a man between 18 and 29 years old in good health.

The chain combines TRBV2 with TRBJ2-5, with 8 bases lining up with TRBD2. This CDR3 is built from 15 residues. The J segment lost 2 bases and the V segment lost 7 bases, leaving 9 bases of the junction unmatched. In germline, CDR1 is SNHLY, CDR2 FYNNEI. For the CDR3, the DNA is TGTGCCAGCATTCTAGAGCGGGGGTTTCAAGAGACCCAGTACTTC. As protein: CASILERGFQETQYF.

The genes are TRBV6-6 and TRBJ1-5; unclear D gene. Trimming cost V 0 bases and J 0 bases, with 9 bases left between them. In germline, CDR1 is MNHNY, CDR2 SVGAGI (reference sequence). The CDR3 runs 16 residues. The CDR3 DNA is TGTGCCAGCAGTTACTCGGTAGGACTTAGCAATCAGCCCCAGCATTTT. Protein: CASSYSVGLSNQPQHF.

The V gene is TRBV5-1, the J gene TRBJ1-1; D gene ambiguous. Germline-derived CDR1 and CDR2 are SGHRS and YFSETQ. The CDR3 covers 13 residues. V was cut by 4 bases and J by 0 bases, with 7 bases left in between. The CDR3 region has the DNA TGCGCCAGCAGCGCAGAGATGAACACTGAAGCTTTCTTT. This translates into CASSAEMNTEAFF.

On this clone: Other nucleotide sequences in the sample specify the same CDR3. CDR3 in amino acids: CASSPGTGANVLTF. The CDR3 DNA is TGTGCCAGCTCACCCGGGACAGGGGCCAACGTCCTGACTTTC. This chain uses TRBV18 with TRBJ2-6, with D possibly matching TRBD1 (6 bases). The CDR3 covers 14 residues. The germline CDR1 and CDR2 sequences are KGHSH and LQKENI. V was trimmed by 3 bases and J by 4 bases, leaving 7 bases between them.

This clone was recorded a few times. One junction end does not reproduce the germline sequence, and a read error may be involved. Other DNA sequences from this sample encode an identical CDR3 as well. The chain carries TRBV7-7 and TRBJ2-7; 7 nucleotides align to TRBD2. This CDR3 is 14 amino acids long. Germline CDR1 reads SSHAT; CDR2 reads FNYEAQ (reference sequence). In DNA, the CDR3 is TGTGCTAGCAGCTTAGGCGGGGGTGCCTACGAGCAGTACTTC. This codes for CASSLGGGAYEQYF.

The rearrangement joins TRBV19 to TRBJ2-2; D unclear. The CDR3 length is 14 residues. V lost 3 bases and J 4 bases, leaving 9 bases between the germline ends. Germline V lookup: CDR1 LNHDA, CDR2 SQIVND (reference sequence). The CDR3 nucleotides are TGTGCCAGTAGTATGTCGGGCAGCACCGGGGAGCTGTTTTTT. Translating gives CASSMSGSTGELFF. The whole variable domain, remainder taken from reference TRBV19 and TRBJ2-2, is DGGITQSPKYLFRKEGQNVTLSCEQNLNHDAMYWYRQDPGQGLRLIYYSQIVNDFQKGDIAEGYSVSREKKESFPLTVTSAQKNPTAFYLCASSMSGSTGELFFGEGSRLTVL.

This CDR3 reads CASSPTGTGEQPQHF. CDR3 sequence (DNA): TGTGCCAGCAGCCCGACGGGGACAGGGGAACAGCCCCAGCATTTT. V is TRBV6-6 and J is TRBJ1-5, with 10 bases aligning to TRBD1. Trimming took 6 bases from V and 7 from J; bases not matched to a gene: 9. CDR3 size: 15 residues. CDR1 and CDR2 from the germline V gene are MNHNY and SVGAGI (reference sequence).

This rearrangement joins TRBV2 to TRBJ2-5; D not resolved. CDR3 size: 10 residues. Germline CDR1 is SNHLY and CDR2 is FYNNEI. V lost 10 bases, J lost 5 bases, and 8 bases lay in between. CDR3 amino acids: CATKSETQYF. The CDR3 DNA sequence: TGTGCCACCAAGTCGGAGACCCAGTACTTC. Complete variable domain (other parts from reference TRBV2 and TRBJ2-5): EPEVTQTPSHQVTQMGQEVILRCVPISNHLYFYWYRQILGQKVEFLVSFYNNEISEKSEIFDDQFSVERPDGSNFTLKIRSTKLEDSAMYFCATKSETQYFGPGTRLLVL.

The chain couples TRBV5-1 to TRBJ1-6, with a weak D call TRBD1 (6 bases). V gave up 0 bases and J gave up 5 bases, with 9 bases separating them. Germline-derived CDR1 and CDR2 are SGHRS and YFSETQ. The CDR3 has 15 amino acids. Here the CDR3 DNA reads TGCGCCAGCAGCTTGGAAGGGGGGCATAATTCACCCCTCCACTTT. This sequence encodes CASSLEGGHNSPLHF. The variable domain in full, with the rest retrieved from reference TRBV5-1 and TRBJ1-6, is KAGVTQTPRYLIKTRGQQVTLSCSPISGHRSVSWYQQTPGQGLQFLFEYFSETQRNKGNFPGRFSGRQFSNSRSEMNVSTLELGDSALYLCASSLEGGHNSPLHFGNGTRLTVT.

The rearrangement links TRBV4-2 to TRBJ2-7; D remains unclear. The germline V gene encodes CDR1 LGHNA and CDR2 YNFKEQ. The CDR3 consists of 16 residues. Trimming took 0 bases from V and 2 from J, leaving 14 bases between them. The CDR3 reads CASSQESRQPTYEQYF. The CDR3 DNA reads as TGTGCCAGCAGCCAAGAGTCTAGGCAGCCGACCTACGAGCAGTACTTC.

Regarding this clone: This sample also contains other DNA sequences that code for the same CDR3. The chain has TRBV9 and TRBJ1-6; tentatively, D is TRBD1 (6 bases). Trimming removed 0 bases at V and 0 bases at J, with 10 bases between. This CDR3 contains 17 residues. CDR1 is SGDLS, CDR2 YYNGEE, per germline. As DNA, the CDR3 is TGTGCCAGCAGCGTAGGTACAGGGAGCTCCTATAATTCACCCCTCCACTTT. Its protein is CASSVGTGSSYNSPLHF.

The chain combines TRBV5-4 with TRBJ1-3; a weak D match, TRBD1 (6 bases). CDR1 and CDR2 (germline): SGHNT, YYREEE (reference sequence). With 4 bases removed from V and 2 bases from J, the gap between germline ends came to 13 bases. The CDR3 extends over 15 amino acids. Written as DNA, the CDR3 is TGTGCCAGCAGCCACCCGACAGGCACTGGAAACACCATATATTTT. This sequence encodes CASSHPTGTGNTIYF.

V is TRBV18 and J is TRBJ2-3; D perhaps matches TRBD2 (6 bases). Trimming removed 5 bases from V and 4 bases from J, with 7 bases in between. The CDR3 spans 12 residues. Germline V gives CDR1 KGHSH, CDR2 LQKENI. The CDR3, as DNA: TGTGCCAGCTCAGGACTATCAGATACGCAGTATTTT. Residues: CASSGLSDTQYF. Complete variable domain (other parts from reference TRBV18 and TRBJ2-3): NAGVMQNPRHLVRRRGQEARLRCSPMKGHSHVYWYRQLPEEGLKFMVYLQKENIIDESGMPKERFSAEFPKEGPSILRIQQVVRGDSAAYFCASSGLSDTQYFGPGTRLTVL.

The CDR3 is CASSLGKGNSYNEQFF. The CDR3 DNA sequence: TGTGCCAGCAGCTTGGGAAAAGGGAATTCCTACAATGAGCAGTTCTTC. J is TRBJ2-1 and V is TRBV5-6; D not resolved. V gave up 0 bases and J gave up 1 base, with 11 bases separating them. This CDR3 comprises 16 residues. Germline V gives CDR1 SGHDT, CDR2 YYEEEE.

The CDR3 region has the DNA TGTGCCAGCAGCCAAAAAACCCGGACAGGAACCCCTTCCTATAATTCACCCCTCCACTTT. Its protein product is CASSQKTRTGTPSYNSPLHF. The chain has TRBV4-2 and TRBJ1-6; 7 bases map to TRBD1. The CDR3 length is 20 residues. The ends lost 2 bases at V and 1 base at J; junction bases unmatched: 14. CDR1 and CDR2 (germline): LGHNA, YNFKEQ.

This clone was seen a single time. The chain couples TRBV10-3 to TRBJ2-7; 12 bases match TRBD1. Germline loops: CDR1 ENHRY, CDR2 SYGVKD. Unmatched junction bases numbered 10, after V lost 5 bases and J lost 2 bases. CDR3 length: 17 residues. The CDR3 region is CAISNHRDRGLTYEQYF. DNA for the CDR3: TGTGCCATCAGTAACCACCGGGACAGGGGGCTAACCTACGAGCAGTACTTC.

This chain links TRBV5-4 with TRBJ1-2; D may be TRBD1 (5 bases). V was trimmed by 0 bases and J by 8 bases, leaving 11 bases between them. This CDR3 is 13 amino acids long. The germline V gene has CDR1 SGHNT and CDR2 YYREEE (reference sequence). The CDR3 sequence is CASSLAQGIGYTF. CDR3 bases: TGTGCCAGCAGCTTGGCGCAGGGTATCGGCTACACCTTC. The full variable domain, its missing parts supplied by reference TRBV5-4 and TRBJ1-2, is ETGVTQSPTHLIKTRGQQVTLRCSSQSGHNTVSWYQQALGQGPQFIFQYYREEENGRGNFPPRFSGLQFPNYSSELNVNALELDDSALYLCASSLAQGIGYTFGSGTRLTVV.

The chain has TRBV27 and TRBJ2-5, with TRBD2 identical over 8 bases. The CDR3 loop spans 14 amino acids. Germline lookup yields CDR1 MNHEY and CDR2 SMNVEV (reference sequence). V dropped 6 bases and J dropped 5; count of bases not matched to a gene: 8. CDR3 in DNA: TGTGCCAGCAGCCCCAGCGGGAGAATCGAGACCCAGTACTTC. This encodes CASSPSGRIETQYF.

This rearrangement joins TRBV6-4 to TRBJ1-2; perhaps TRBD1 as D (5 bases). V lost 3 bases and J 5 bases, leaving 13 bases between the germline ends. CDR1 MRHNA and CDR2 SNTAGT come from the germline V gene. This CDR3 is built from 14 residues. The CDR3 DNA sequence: TGTGCCAGCAGTGAAGGTTACAGGACATATGGCTACACCTTC. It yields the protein CASSEGYRTYGYTF.

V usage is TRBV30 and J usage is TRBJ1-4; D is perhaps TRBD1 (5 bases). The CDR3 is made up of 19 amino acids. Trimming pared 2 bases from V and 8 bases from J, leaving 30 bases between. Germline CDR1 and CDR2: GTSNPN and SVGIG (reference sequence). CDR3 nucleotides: TGTGCCTGGAGTTCGAGAAGGACACCGCGGACCGTAAGTCCAGAAAAACTGTTTTTT. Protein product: CAWSSRRTPRTVSPEKLFF.

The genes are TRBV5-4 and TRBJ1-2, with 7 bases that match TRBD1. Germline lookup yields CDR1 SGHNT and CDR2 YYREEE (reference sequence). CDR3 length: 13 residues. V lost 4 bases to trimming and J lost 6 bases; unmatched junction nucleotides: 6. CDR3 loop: CASSPTGTNGYTF. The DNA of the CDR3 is TGTGCCAGCAGCCCGACAGGGACTAATGGCTACACCTTC.

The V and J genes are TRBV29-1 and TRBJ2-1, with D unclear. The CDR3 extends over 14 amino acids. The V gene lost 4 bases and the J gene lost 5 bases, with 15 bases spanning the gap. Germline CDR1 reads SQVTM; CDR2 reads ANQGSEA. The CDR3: CSVVRTLPHNEQFF. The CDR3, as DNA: TGCAGCGTTGTTCGGACCCTCCCTCACAATGAGCAGTTCTTC.

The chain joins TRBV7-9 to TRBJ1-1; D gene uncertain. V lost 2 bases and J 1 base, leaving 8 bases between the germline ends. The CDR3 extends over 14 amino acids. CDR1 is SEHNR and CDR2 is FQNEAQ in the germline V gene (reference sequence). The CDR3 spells CASSLNLANTEAFF. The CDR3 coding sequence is TGTGCCAGCAGCTTAAACTTAGCGAACACTGAAGCTTTCTTT.

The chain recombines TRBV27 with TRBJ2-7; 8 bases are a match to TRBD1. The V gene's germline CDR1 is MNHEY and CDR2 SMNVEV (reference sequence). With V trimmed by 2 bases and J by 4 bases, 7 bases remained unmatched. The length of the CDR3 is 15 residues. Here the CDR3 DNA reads TGTGCCAGCAGTTTAAATGGCCAGGGGGCATACGAGCAGTACTTC. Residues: CASSLNGQGAYEQYF.

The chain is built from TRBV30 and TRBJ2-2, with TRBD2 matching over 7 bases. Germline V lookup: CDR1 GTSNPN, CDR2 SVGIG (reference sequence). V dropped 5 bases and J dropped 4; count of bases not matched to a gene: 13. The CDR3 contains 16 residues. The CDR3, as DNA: TGTGCCTGGGGAAAATTGGGGCGGGGGAGCACCGGGGAGCTGTTTTTT. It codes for CAWGKLGRGSTGELFF. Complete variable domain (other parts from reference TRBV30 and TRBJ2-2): SQTIHQWPATLVQPVGSPLSLECTVEGTSNPNLYWYRQAAGRGLQLLFYSVGIGQISSEVPQNLSASRPQDRQFILSSKKLLLSDSGFYLCAWGKLGRGSTGELFFGEGSRLTVL.

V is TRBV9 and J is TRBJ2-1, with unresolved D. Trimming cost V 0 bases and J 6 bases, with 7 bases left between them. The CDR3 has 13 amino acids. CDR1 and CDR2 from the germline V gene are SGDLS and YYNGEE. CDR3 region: CASSVGPSNEQFF. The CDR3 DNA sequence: TGTGCCAGCAGCGTAGGACCCTCCAATGAGCAGTTCTTC.

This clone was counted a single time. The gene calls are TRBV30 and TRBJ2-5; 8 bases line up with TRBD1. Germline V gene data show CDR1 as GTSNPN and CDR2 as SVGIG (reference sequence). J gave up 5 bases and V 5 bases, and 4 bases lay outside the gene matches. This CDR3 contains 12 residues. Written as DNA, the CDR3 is TGTGCCTGGGGGACAGGTATTGAGACCCAGTACTTC. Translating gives CAWGTGIETQYF. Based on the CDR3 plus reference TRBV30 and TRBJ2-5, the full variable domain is SQTIHQWPATLVQPVGSPLSLECTVEGTSNPNLYWYRQAAGRGLQLLFYSVGIGQISSEVPQNLSASRPQDRQFILSSKKLLLSDSGFYLCAWGTGIETQYFGPGTRLLVL.

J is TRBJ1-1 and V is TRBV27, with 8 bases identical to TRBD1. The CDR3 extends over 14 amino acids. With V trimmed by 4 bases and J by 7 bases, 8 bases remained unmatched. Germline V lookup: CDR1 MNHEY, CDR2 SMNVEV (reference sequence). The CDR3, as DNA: TGTGCCAGCAGTTCTTACCAGGGGGCCTTTGAAGCTTTCTTT. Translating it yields CASSSYQGAFEAFF.

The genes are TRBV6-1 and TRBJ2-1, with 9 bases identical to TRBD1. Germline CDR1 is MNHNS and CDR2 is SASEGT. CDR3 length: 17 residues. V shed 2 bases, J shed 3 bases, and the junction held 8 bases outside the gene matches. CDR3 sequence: CASSEFSQGAVYNEQFF. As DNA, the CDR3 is TGTGCCAGCAGTGAATTCTCACAGGGGGCTGTCTACAATGAGCAGTTCTTC.

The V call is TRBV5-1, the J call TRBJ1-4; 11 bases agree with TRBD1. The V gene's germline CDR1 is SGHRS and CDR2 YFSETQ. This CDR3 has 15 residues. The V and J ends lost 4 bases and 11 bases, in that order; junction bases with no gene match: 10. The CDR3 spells CASSPGQGAPVKLFF. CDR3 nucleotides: TGCGCCAGCAGCCCCGGACAGGGGGCCCCCGTTAAACTGTTTTTT.

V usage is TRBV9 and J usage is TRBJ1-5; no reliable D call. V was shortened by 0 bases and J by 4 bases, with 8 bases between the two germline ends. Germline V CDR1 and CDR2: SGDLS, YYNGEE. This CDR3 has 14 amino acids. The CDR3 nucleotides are TGTGCCAGCAGCGTAGGCTCGGAGAATCAGCCCCAGCATTTT. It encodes CASSVGSENQPQHF.

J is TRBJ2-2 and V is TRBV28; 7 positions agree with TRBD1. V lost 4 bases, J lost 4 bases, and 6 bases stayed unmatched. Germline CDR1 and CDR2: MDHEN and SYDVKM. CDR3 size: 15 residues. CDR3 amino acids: CASSSSDRATGELFF. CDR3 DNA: TGTGCCAGCAGTTCTTCCGACAGGGCCACCGGGGAGCTGTTTTTT.